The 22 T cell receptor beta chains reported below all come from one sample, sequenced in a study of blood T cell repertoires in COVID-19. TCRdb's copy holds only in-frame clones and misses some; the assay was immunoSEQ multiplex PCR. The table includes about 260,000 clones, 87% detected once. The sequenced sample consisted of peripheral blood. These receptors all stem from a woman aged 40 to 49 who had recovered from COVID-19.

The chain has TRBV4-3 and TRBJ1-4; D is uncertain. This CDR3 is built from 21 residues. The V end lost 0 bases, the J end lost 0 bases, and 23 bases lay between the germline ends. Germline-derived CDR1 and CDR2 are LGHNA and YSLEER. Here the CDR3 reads CASSQDSPFRTSYATNEKLFF. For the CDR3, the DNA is TGCGCCAGCAGCCAAGATTCGCCCTTTCGTACCTCCTATGCAACTAATGAAAAACTGTTTTTT.

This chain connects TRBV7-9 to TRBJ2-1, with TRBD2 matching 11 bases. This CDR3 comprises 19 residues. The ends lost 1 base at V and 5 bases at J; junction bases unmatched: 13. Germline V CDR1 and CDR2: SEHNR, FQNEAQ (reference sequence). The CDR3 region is CASSLGGLAGGRMNNEQFF. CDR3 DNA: TGTGCCAGCAGCTTAGGAGGTCTAGCGGGGGGCCGTATGAACAATGAGCAGTTCTTC.

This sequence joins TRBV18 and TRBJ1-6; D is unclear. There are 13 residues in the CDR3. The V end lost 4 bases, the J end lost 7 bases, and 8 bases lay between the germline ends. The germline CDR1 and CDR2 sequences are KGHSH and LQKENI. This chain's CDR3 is CASSRSLNSPLHF. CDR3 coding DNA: TGTGCCAGCTCACGATCCCTAAATTCACCCCTCCACTTT.

Written as DNA, the CDR3 is TGTGCTTCTACCAGCGGGGGCCTTGGGGATGAGCAGTTCTTC. Amino acid sequence: CASTSGGLGDEQFF. V gene TRBV30 combines with J gene TRBJ2-1; the match to TRBD2 covers 8 bases. Per germline, CDR1 GTSNPN and CDR2 SVGIG (reference sequence). The CDR3 covers 14 residues.

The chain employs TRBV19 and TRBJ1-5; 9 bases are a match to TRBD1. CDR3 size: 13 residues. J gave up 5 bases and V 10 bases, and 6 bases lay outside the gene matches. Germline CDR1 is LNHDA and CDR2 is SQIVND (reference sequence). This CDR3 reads CAISGQGHQPQHF. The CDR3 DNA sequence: TGTGCCATCTCTGGACAGGGGCATCAGCCCCAGCATTTT. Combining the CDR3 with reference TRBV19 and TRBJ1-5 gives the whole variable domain DGGITQSPKYLFRKEGQNVTLSCEQNLNHDAMYWYRQDPGQGLRLIYYSQIVNDFQKGDIAEGYSVSREKKESFPLTVTSAQKNPTAFYLCAISGQGHQPQHFGDGTRLSIL.

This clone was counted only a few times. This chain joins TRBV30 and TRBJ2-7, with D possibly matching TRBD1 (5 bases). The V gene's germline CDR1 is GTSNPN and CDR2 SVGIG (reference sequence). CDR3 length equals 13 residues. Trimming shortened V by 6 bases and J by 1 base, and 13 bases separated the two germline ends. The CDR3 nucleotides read TGTGCCTGCACGAAGGGGTCGTCCTACGAGCAGTACTTC. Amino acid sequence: CACTKGSSYEQYF.

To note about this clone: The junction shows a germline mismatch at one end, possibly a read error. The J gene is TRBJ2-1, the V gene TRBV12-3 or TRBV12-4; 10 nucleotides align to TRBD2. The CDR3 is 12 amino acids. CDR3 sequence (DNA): TGTGCCAGCGGTTTAGCGGGGGGATATCGGTTCTTC. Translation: CASGLAGGYRFF.

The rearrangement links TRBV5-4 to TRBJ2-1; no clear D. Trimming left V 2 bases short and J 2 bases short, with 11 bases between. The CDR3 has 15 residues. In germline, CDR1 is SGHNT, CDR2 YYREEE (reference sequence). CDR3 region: CASSFSGPTYNEQFF. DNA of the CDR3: TGTGCCAGCAGCTTTTCGGGTCCAACCTACAATGAGCAGTTCTTC.

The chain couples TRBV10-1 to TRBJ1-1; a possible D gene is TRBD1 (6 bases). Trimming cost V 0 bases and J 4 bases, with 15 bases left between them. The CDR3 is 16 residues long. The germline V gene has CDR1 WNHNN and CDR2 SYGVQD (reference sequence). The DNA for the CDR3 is TGCGCCAGCAGTGAGTCGACTCGGGGGGGGCCCACTGAAGCTTTCTTT. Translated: CASSESTRGGPTEAFF.

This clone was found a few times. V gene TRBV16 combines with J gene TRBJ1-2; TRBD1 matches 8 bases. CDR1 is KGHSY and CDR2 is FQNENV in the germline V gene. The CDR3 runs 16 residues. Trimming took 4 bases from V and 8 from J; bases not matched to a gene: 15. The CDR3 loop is CASSPHDRGARVGYTF. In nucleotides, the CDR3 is TGTGCCAGCAGCCCCCACGACAGGGGCGCGCGGGTAGGCTACACCTTC.

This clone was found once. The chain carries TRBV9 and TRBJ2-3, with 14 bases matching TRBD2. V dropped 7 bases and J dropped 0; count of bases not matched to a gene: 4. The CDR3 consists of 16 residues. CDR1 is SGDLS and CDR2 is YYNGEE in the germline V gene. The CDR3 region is CASGGLAGASTDTQYF. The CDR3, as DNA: TGTGCCAGCGGGGGACTAGCGGGAGCTAGCACAGATACGCAGTATTTT. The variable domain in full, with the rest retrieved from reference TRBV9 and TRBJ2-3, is DSGVTQTPKHLITATGQRVTLRCSPRSGDLSVYWYQQSLDQGLQFLIQYYNGEERAKGNILERFSAQQFPDLHSELNLSSLELGDSALYFCASGGLAGASTDTQYFGPGTRLTVL.

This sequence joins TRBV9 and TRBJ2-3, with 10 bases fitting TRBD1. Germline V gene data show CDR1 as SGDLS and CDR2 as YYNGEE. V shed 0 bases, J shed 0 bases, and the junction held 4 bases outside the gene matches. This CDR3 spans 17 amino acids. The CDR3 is CASSVVTGGLSTDTQYF. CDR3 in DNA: TGTGCCAGCAGCGTAGTGACAGGGGGCTTAAGCACAGATACGCAGTATTTT.

The CDR3 region is CASSQSVRNYEQYF. The CDR3 nucleotides read TGTGCCAGCAGCCAATCGGTGAGGAACTACGAGCAGTACTTC. J is TRBJ2-7 and V is TRBV3-1 (or the pseudogene TRBV3-2); unclear D gene. The germline gives CDR1 LGHDT, CDR2 YNNKEL (reference sequence). The CDR3 is 14 amino acids. Trimming shortened V by 2 bases and J by 3 bases, and 11 bases separated the two germline ends.

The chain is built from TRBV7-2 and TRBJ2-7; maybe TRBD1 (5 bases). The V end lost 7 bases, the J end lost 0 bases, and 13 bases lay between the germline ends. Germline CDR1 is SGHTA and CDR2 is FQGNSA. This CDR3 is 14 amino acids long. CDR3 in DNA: TGTGCCAGCACACCGATGACAGCCTCCTACGAGCAGTACTTC. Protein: CASTPMTASYEQYF.

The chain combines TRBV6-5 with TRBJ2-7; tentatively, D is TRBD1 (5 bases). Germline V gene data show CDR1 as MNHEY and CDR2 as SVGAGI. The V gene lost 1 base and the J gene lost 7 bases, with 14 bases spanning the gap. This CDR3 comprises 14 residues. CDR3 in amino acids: CASSYWQGPGEQYF. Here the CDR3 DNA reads TGTGCCAGCAGTTACTGGCAGGGTCCCGGGGAGCAGTACTTC.

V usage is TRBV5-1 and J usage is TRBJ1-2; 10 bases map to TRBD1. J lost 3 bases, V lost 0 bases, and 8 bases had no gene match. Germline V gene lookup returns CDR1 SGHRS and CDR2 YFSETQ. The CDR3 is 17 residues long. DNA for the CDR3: TGCGCCAGCAGCTTGGGGGTCTCCGGGACAGGGGACTATGGCTACACCTTC. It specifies CASSLGVSGTGDYGYTF.

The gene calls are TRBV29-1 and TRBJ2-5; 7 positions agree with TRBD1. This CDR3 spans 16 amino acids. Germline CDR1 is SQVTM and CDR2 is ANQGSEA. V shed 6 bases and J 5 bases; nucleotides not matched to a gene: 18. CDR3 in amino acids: CSVGVREGAFIETQYF. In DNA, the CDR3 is TGCAGCGTGGGGGTCCGAGAGGGGGCGTTTATCGAGACCCAGTACTTC.

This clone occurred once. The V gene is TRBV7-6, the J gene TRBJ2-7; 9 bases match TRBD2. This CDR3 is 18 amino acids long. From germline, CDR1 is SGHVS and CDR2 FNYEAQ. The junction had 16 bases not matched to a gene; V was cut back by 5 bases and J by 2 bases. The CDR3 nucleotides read TGTGCCAGCAGCCCATCGTCGGGCGGGGGGGCCCTGCCCTACGAGCAGTACTTC. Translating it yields CASSPSSGGGALPYEQYF.

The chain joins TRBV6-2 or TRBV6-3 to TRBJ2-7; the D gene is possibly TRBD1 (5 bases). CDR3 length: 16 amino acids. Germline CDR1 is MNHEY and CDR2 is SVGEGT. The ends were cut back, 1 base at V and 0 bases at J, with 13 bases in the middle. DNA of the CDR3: TGTGCCAGCAGTTACTTATCGGCAGGGCACTCCTACGAGCAGTACTTC. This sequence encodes CASSYLSAGHSYEQYF.

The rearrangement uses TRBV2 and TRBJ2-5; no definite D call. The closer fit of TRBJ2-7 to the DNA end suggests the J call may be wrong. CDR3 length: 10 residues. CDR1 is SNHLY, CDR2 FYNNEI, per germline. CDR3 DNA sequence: TGTGCCAGCAGTGATTACGAGCAGTACTTC. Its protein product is CASSDYEQYF.

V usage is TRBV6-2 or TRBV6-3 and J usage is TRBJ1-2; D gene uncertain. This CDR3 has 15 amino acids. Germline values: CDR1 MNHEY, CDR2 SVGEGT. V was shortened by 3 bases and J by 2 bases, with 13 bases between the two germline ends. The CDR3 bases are TGTGCCAGCAGTTATTTACAGCCTGCCAACTATGGCTACACCTTC. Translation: CASSYLQPANYGYTF.

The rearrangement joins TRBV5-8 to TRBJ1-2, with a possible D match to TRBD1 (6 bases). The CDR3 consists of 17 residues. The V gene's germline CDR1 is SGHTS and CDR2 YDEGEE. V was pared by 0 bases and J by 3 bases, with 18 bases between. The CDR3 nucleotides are TGTGCCAGCAGCTTGGAGGTTCGGGGGGCTGACGACTATGGCTACACCTTC. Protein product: CASSLEVRGADDYGYTF.